This TCR beta chain is from a study of T cell repertoires and HLA-DP antigens. The PCR primers covered 54 TRBV and 13 TRBJ segments. For pre-culture CD4+ samples, the target was 200,000 T cell genomes. TCRdb's copy holds only in-frame clones and misses some; the assay was immunoSEQ multiplex PCR. Of approximately 110,000 clones in the sample, 80% to 95% were seen once. In regard to this clone: Its matching antigen is unknown.

The ends lost 8 bases at V and 10 bases at J; junction bases unmatched: 9. The CDR3 loop spans 13 amino acids. Germline V CDR1 and CDR2: ENHRY, SYGVKD. The origin of this receptor is a woman aged 18-30 years in good health and CMV-seronegative. The sequenced material came from CD4+ T cells from PBMCs. This chain links TRBV10-3 with TRBJ2-1, with 9 positions matching TRBD2. The CDR3 nucleotides are TGTGCCATCGGAGGTAGCGGGAGTAGGGAGCAGTTCTTC. Its translation is CAIGGSGSREQFF.